This passage covers 10 T cell receptor beta chains from one sample sequenced in a study of T cells in Graves' hyperthyroidism and ophthalmopathy. Researchers took RNA transcripts and amplified the TCR beta CDR3 regions from them. First-round RT-PCR targeting the TCR CDR3 was performed with the HTBI primer set. TCRdb reprocessed the multiplex PCR reads with MiXCR, giving one entry per CDR3 protein. The sample has hundreds of thousands of distinct CDR3 sequences; 11% to 15% are singletons. The sample taken for sequencing was blood. These receptor sequences come from a woman between 18 and 29 years old with Graves' hyperthyroidism.

In the case of this clonotype: The germline gene is not matched at one end of the junction; a read error may be the cause. The chain uses TRBV7-2 and TRBJ2-6, with D tentatively TRBD1 (5 bases). The germline V gene encodes CDR1 SGHTA and CDR2 FQGNSA. This CDR3 is built from 15 residues. This chain's CDR3 is CASSQQHSGANDLTF. The CDR3 nucleotides read TGTGCCAGCAGCCAACAGCACTCTGGGGCCAACGACCTGACTTTC.

At least ten counts were recorded for this clonotype. This chain connects TRBV11-2 to TRBJ2-3, with 14 bases matching TRBD2. This CDR3 region has 16 residues. CDR1 is SGHAT and CDR2 is FQNNGV in the germline V gene. The ends lost 5 bases at V and 11 bases at J; junction bases unmatched: 12. CDR3 amino acids: CASSETPGLAGALQYF. In nucleotides, the CDR3 is TGTGCCAGCAGCGAAACTCCGGGACTAGCGGGAGCACTGCAGTATTTT.

This clonotype has ten or more counts. The chain links TRBV7-2 to TRBJ2-5; tentatively, D is TRBD2 (5 bases). Germline assignment: CDR1 SGHTA and CDR2 FQGNSA. Trimming left V 1 base short and J 7 bases short, with 13 bases between. The CDR3 totals 14 residues. In DNA form, the CDR3 reads TGTGCCAGCAGCTTAGGCGCGGGCGGTGTGACCCAGTACTTC. Encoded protein: CASSLGAGGVTQYF.

The J gene is TRBJ2-7, the V gene TRBV4-1, with no clear D. The germline V gene has CDR1 MGHRA and CDR2 YSYEKL. The V gene lost 3 bases and the J gene lost 7 bases, with 37 bases spanning the gap. This CDR3 comprises 21 residues. The CDR3 here is CASSHTTPNRPVDGGEAEQYF. DNA for the CDR3: TGCGCCAGCAGCCATACCACGCCCAATAGGCCCGTGGATGGTGGGGAAGCAGAGCAGTACTTC.

CDR3 DNA: TGCAGCGTTGGCGGTCTAGCGGGAATGAATAATGAGCAGTTCTTC. The encoded protein is CSVGGLAGMNNEQFF. This chain uses TRBV29-1 with TRBJ2-1; 9 nucleotides align to TRBD2. The germline gives CDR1 SQVTM, CDR2 ANQGSEA. CDR3 size: 15 residues. Trimming cost V 4 bases and J 7 bases; bases outside gene matches: 11.

The J gene is TRBJ1-1, the V gene TRBV12-3 or TRBV12-4; D ambiguous. The CDR3 sequence is 12 residues long. With 1 base removed from V and 8 bases from J, the gap between germline ends came to 8 bases. CDR3 residues: CASSLDGGEAFF. CDR3 DNA sequence: TGTGCCAGCAGTTTAGATGGAGGAGAAGCTTTCTTT.

This clonotype was counted at least ten times. This chain links TRBV11-3 with TRBJ2-7, with D maybe TRBD1 (5 bases). The germline V gene encodes CDR1 SGHNT and CDR2 YENEEA. The V end lost 2 bases, the J end lost 0 bases, and 8 bases lay between the germline ends. The CDR3 has 14 amino acids. CDR3 nucleotides: TGTGCCAGCAGCTTATTCGACAGCTCCTACGAGCAGTACTTC. This gives the protein CASSLFDSSYEQYF.

This clonotype occurred a few times. The chain uses TRBV6-2 or TRBV6-3 and TRBJ2-7; 9 nucleotides align to TRBD1. The CDR3 totals 14 residues. Trimming removed 2 bases from V and 3 bases from J; junction bases left unmatched: 2. Germline assignment: CDR1 MNHEY and CDR2 SVGEGT. The CDR3 region is CASSYTGGIYEQYF. The DNA for the CDR3 is TGTGCCAGCAGTTACACAGGGGGCATCTACGAGCAGTACTTC.

The table lists this clonotype with many counts. J is TRBJ1-1 and V is TRBV3-1, with TRBD1 matching 7 bases. CDR3 length equals 14 residues. Germline CDR1 and CDR2: LGHDT and YNNKEL (reference sequence). The V segment lost 4 bases and the J segment 2 bases; nucleotides outside the gene matches: 4. In nucleotides, the CDR3 is TGTGCCAGCAGCCTAAACAGGGGTAACACTGAAGCTTTCTTT. Its translation is CASSLNRGNTEAFF. Looking up the rest from reference TRBV3-1 and TRBJ1-1 gives the full variable domain: DTAVSQTPKYLVTQMGNDKSIKCEQNLGHDTMYWYKQDSKKFLKIMFSYNNKELIINETVPNRFSPKSPDKAHLNLHINSLELGDSAVYFCASSLNRGNTEAFFGQGTRLTVV.

This clonotype was observed a handful of times. The J gene is TRBJ2-7, the V gene TRBV2; D is unresolved. CDR3 length: 12 residues. Trimming left V 8 bases short and J 2 bases short, with 10 bases between. The germline gives CDR1 SNHLY, CDR2 FYNNEI. CDR3 region: CASLVGPYEQYF. The CDR3 nucleotides are TGTGCCAGCCTTGTCGGCCCCTACGAGCAGTACTTC.